These 31 T cell receptor beta chains were sequenced from one sample in a study of OX40 agonist ivuxolimab in advanced cancers. Clones were read by immunoSEQ multiplex PCR, and TCRdb kept only the in-frame ones, dropping some. The sample records approximately 73,000 clones, roughly 91% being singletons. The material sequenced was CD4+ or CD8+ T cells sorted from blood, taken in a trial of the OX40 agonist ivuxolimab. Source of these receptors: an adult with an advanced solid tumor such as melanoma, head and neck, liver or kidney cancer.

V and J are TRBV14 and TRBJ2-5; D gene uncertain. V dropped 7 bases and J dropped 3 bases, with 12 bases sitting between them. Germline V gives CDR1 SGHDN, CDR2 FVKESK. This CDR3 region has 13 residues. CDR3 protein: CASNSYREETQYF. In DNA, the CDR3 is TGTGCCAGCAACTCCTATAGGGAAGAGACCCAGTACTTC.

The chain combines TRBV5-1 with TRBJ2-5; 7 nucleotides align to TRBD2. Trimming cost V 0 bases and J 1 base; bases outside gene matches: 9. Germline V gene data show CDR1 as SGHRS and CDR2 as YFSETQ. The CDR3 is made up of 17 amino acids. The CDR3 region is CASSLAGAGSGQETQYF. DNA of the CDR3: TGCGCCAGCAGCTTGGCGGGAGCGGGGAGTGGCCAAGAGACCCAGTACTTC.

The chain links TRBV5-1 to TRBJ1-2; no definite D call. CDR3 size: 13 residues. Per germline, CDR1 SGHRS and CDR2 YFSETQ. Trimming removed 4 bases at V and 6 bases at J, with 13 bases between. CDR3 sequence: CASSKTWADGYTF. DNA for the CDR3: TGCGCCAGCAGCAAAACTTGGGCTGATGGCTACACCTTC.

This rearrangement joins TRBV5-4 to TRBJ2-7; TRBD2 matches at 16 bases. Per the germline V gene, CDR1 is SGHNT and CDR2 is YYREEE (reference sequence). The CDR3 has 16 residues. With 4 bases clipped from V and 4 bases from J, the junction kept 5 bases outside the gene matches. CDR3 amino acids: CASSTGLAGGPYEQYF. CDR3 coding DNA: TGTGCCAGCAGCACGGGACTAGCGGGAGGGCCTTACGAGCAGTACTTC.

The rearrangement joins TRBV7-9 to TRBJ2-1; TRBD2 matches at 12 bases. The CDR3 has 17 residues. Germline assignment: CDR1 SEHNR and CDR2 FQNEAQ (reference sequence). Germline trimming cut 5 bases from V and 0 bases from J; bases unmatched to any gene: 5. DNA for the CDR3: TGTGCCAGCAGCACCGGACTAGCGGGGAGCTCCTACAATGAGCAGTTCTTC. Its protein product is CASSTGLAGSSYNEQFF.

The CDR3 loop is CASSSQTGTSYGYTF. Written as DNA, the CDR3 is TGTGCCAGCAGCTCACAGACCGGCACAAGCTATGGCTACACCTTC. This chain connects TRBV7-9 to TRBJ1-2, with D unclear. The CDR3 totals 15 residues. The V gene lost 4 bases and the J gene lost 4 bases, with 16 bases spanning the gap. Germline CDR1 is SEHNR and CDR2 is FQNEAQ (reference sequence).

The CDR3 loop is CASRLIDGGAETQYF. The CDR3 DNA follows: TGTGCCAGCCGCCTGATCGATGGGGGGGCAGAGACCCAGTACTTC. The chain is built from TRBV19 and TRBJ2-5, with D maybe TRBD2 (7 bases). The CDR3 runs 15 residues. Trimming stripped 9 bases from V and 4 bases from J, with 21 bases between. The germline CDR1 and CDR2 sequences are LNHDA and SQIVND (reference sequence).

The chain carries TRBV19 and TRBJ1-1; D not resolved. In germline, CDR1 is LNHDA, CDR2 SQIVND (reference sequence). V was cut by 1 base and J by 5 bases, with 8 bases left in between. The CDR3 is 13 amino acids. The DNA for the CDR3 is TGTGCCAGTAGTATAGGTTTAGGAACTGAAGCTTTCTTT. Translation gives CASSIGLGTEAFF.

The chain recombines TRBV9 with TRBJ2-7; D might be TRBD2 (6 bases). The CDR3 has 14 amino acids. With 6 bases removed from V and 2 bases from J, the gap between germline ends came to 15 bases. The germline V gene encodes CDR1 SGDLS and CDR2 YYNGEE. The CDR3 is CASTLGTGAYEQYF. DNA of the CDR3: TGTGCCAGCACCCTTGGGACTGGGGCCTACGAGCAGTACTTC.

The rearrangement uses TRBV27 and TRBJ2-3; 7 bases fit TRBD1. This CDR3 region has 17 residues. Germline CDR1 MNHEY, CDR2 SMNVEV (reference sequence). After removal of 3 bases from V and 4 bases from J, the junction contained 13 bases not matched to a gene. The CDR3 DNA follows: TGTGCCAGCAGTTTCCTTACCGGGACAGCTAGGCCAGATACGCAGTATTTT. This encodes CASSFLTGTARPDTQYF.

The chain joins TRBV28 to TRBJ2-3, with D perhaps assigned TRBD1 or TRBD2 (6 bases each). The CDR3 has 16 residues. Trimming cost V 3 bases and J 0 bases, with 13 bases left between them. Germline loops: CDR1 MDHEN, CDR2 SYDVKM. The CDR3 is CASSLGASDSTDTQYF. CDR3 bases: TGTGCCAGCAGTTTGGGGGCTAGCGATAGCACAGATACGCAGTATTTT.

This clone was detected only a few times. The genes are TRBV19 and TRBJ1-5, with no clear D. The CDR3 is 12 amino acids. V dropped 3 bases and J dropped 4 bases, with 4 bases sitting between them. Germline V CDR1 and CDR2: LNHDA, SQIVND (reference sequence). CDR3 in DNA: TGTGCCAGTAGTATGGAGAATCAGCCCCAGCATTTT. This gives the protein CASSMENQPQHF.

This clone was detected only once. The genes are TRBV29-1 and TRBJ2-7; D is undetermined. The V gene lost 4 bases and the J gene lost 3 bases, with 7 bases spanning the gap. Germline CDR1 reads SQVTM; CDR2 reads ANQGSEA. The CDR3 totals 11 residues. CDR3 loop: CSVAGHYEQYF. In DNA form, the CDR3 reads TGCAGCGTTGCAGGCCACTACGAGCAGTACTTC.

This chain links TRBV4-1 with TRBJ1-1; 7 bases fit TRBD1. Germline V gives CDR1 MGHRA, CDR2 YSYEKL. V dropped 2 bases and J dropped 1; count of bases not matched to a gene: 4. The CDR3 length is 15 residues. DNA of the CDR3: TGCGCCAGCAGCCAATTTGGGACAGAGAACACTGAAGCTTTCTTT. This translates into CASSQFGTENTEAFF.

The V and J genes are TRBV11-1 and TRBJ1-1, with D maybe TRBD1 (5 bases). Germline V CDR1 and CDR2: SGHAT, FQDESV (reference sequence). V lost 10 bases and J 5 bases, leaving 23 bases between the germline ends. This CDR3 is 15 amino acids long. This CDR3 reads CAIPTPGSGLTEAFF. The CDR3 DNA is TGTGCCATCCCAACCCCGGGTTCGGGGCTAACTGAAGCTTTCTTT.

V gene TRBV30 combines with J gene TRBJ2-3, with a possible D match to TRBD1 (6 bases). V shed 3 bases and J shed 4 bases, with 14 bases lying between them. This CDR3 has 14 amino acids. The germline CDR1 and CDR2 sequences are GTSNPN and SVGIG (reference sequence). In nucleotides, the CDR3 is TGTGCCTGGAGACGGCAGGGGAGCGCAGATACGCAGTATTTT. This translates into CAWRRQGSADTQYF.

This rearrangement joins TRBV11-2 to TRBJ2-5; 7 nucleotides agree with TRBD1. V shed 3 bases and J 7 bases; nucleotides not matched to a gene: 8. The CDR3 runs to 14 residues. In germline, CDR1 is SGHAT, CDR2 FQNNGV. CDR3 region: CASSFTGVRGTQYF. CDR3 in DNA: TGTGCCAGCAGCTTTACAGGGGTTCGGGGGACCCAGTACTTC.

In this sample, this clone turned up once. This rearrangement joins TRBV4-1 to TRBJ1-1; D ambiguous. The CDR3 loop spans 14 amino acids. Germline V gene lookup returns CDR1 MGHRA and CDR2 YSYEKL. Trimming pared 2 bases from V and 1 base from J, leaving 8 bases between. The CDR3 coding sequence is TGCGCCAGCAGCCAAATATCGGGGAACACTGAAGCTTTCTTT. This sequence encodes CASSQISGNTEAFF.

V gene TRBV15 combines with J gene TRBJ1-1; D unresolved. The germline V gene encodes CDR1 LNHNV and CDR2 YYDKDF (reference sequence). The CDR3 runs 13 residues. The germline V and J ends were trimmed by 0 bases and 6 bases, with 8 bases remaining between them. The CDR3 DNA is TGTGCCACCAGCAGAGATCGAAGGGCTGAAGCTTTCTTT. Amino acid sequence: CATSRDRRAEAFF.

This clone occurred once. CDR3 DNA sequence: TGTGCCAGCAGCCTCGGGACTAGCGGTTACAATGAGCAGTTCTTC. This sequence encodes CASSLGTSGYNEQFF. This chain connects TRBV14 to TRBJ2-1; 11 bases align to TRBD2. The length of the CDR3 is 15 residues. Germline V gene lookup returns CDR1 SGHDN and CDR2 FVKESK. With V trimmed by 4 bases and J by 4 bases, 3 bases remained unmatched.

The rearrangement links TRBV15 to TRBJ2-1; TRBD2 might be the D (7 bases). The V end lost 1 base, the J end lost 2 bases, and 18 bases lay between the germline ends. Germline loops: CDR1 LNHNV, CDR2 YYDKDF (reference sequence). The CDR3 runs to 18 residues. CDR3 amino acids: CATSRGGPGDYTYNEQFF. CDR3 in DNA: TGTGCCACCAGCAGAGGGGGGCCTGGGGACTATACCTACAATGAGCAGTTCTTC.

The CDR3 loop reads CASSLDLAGGTEAFF. The CDR3 DNA follows: TGTGCCAGCAGCTTAGATCTCGCGGGAGGCACTGAAGCTTTCTTT. This chain links TRBV11-2 with TRBJ1-1; D gene ambiguous. CDR1 is SGHAT and CDR2 is FQNNGV in the germline V gene. There are 15 residues in the CDR3. The V end was cut by 0 bases, the J end by 4 bases, with 12 bases between.

The CDR3 bases are TGTGCCAGCTCACATGACAGGGGAGGCACAGATACGCAGTATTTT. Its protein is CASSHDRGGTDTQYF. The V and J genes are TRBV18 and TRBJ2-3; the match to TRBD1 covers 8 bases. The ends lost 4 bases at V and 1 base at J; junction bases unmatched: 4. This CDR3 spans 15 amino acids. The germline gives CDR1 KGHSH, CDR2 LQKENI. Drawing the rest from reference TRBV18 and TRBJ2-3, the complete variable domain is NAGVMQNPRHLVRRRGQEARLRCSPMKGHSHVYWYRQLPEEGLKFMVYLQKENIIDESGMPKERFSAEFPKEGPSILRIQQVVRGDSAAYFCASSHDRGGTDTQYFGPGTRLTVL.

The V call is TRBV28, the J call TRBJ1-1, with D unclear. Per the germline V gene, CDR1 is MDHEN and CDR2 is SYDVKM. The CDR3 extends over 14 amino acids. V lost 6 bases to trimming and J lost 0 bases, with 11 bases between them. The CDR3 nucleotides are TGTGCCAGCAGCCCACTGGAGCTGAACACTGAAGCTTTCTTT. As protein: CASSPLELNTEAFF.

V is TRBV9 and J is TRBJ2-1; TRBD2 matches 8 bases. The CDR3 loop spans 16 amino acids. The V gene end was trimmed by 0 bases and the J gene end by 1 base; junction bases not matched to a gene: 3. Germline CDR1 and CDR2: SGDLS and YYNGEE. The CDR3 here is CASSVGLASSYNEQFF. The DNA for the CDR3 is TGTGCCAGCAGCGTAGGACTAGCGAGTTCCTACAATGAGCAGTTCTTC. The entire variable domain, with the rest obtained from reference TRBV9 and TRBJ2-1, is as follows: DSGVTQTPKHLITATGQRVTLRCSPRSGDLSVYWYQQSLDQGLQFLIQYYNGEERAKGNILERFSAQQFPDLHSELNLSSLELGDSALYFCASSVGLASSYNEQFFGPGTRLTVL.

This chain links TRBV9 with TRBJ2-7; D is possibly TRBD2 (5 bases). The ends were cut back, 4 bases at V and 1 base at J, with 12 bases in the middle. CDR1 is SGDLS and CDR2 is YYNGEE in the germline V gene. The CDR3 covers 14 residues. Here the CDR3 reads CASSLGAESYEQYF. Written as DNA, the CDR3 is TGTGCCAGCAGCCTTGGAGCGGAGTCCTACGAGCAGTACTTC.

This sequence joins TRBV7-6 and TRBJ2-3; TRBD2 aligns across 12 bases. The trim removed 0 bases at V and 5 bases at J, leaving 3 bases unmatched. The germline CDR1 and CDR2 sequences are SGHVS and FNYEAQ. The CDR3 is made up of 16 amino acids. Here the CDR3 DNA reads TGTGCCAGCAGCTTAGCAACACTAGCGGGAGGAGATACGCAGTATTTT. This codes for CASSLATLAGGDTQYF.

V gene TRBV6-1 combines with J gene TRBJ2-3; the match to TRBD2 covers 10 bases. Losses at the gene ends were 7 bases for V and 4 bases for J; bases not matched to a gene: 8. The V gene's germline CDR1 is MNHNS and CDR2 SASEGT. The CDR3 loop spans 15 amino acids. CDR3 in amino acids: CASTTLAGVPDTQYF. In nucleotides, the CDR3 is TGTGCCAGCACTACTCTAGCGGGAGTACCAGATACGCAGTATTTT.

V is TRBV9 and J is TRBJ2-3; possibly TRBD2 for D (6 bases). The germline CDR1 and CDR2 sequences are SGDLS and YYNGEE. V gave up 7 bases and J gave up 6 bases, with 21 bases separating them. The CDR3 is 15 amino acids. The CDR3 DNA follows: TGTGCCAGCTTATCGACTAGACCCTTCGAGGATACGCAGTATTTT. Translating it yields CASLSTRPFEDTQYF. The full variable domain, with the rest looked up from reference TRBV9 and TRBJ2-3, is DSGVTQTPKHLITATGQRVTLRCSPRSGDLSVYWYQQSLDQGLQFLIQYYNGEERAKGNILERFSAQQFPDLHSELNLSSLELGDSALYFCASLSTRPFEDTQYFGPGTRLTVL.

CDR3 loop: CASSHEPDGYTEAFF. CDR3 nucleotide sequence: TGTGCCAGCAGCCATGAACCAGACGGCTACACTGAAGCTTTCTTT. The chain couples TRBV7-6 to TRBJ1-1; D is ambiguous. The CDR3 is 15 amino acids. Germline V gene data show CDR1 as SGHVS and CDR2 as FNYEAQ. V was clipped by 5 bases and J by 3 bases, with 16 bases between them.

The chain carries TRBV11-3 and TRBJ1-3, with D perhaps matching TRBD1 (5 bases). Trimming shortened V by 0 bases and J by 2 bases, and 14 bases separated the two germline ends. In germline, CDR1 is SGHNT, CDR2 YENEEA. The CDR3 covers 17 residues. The CDR3 here is CASSLDYMEGTGNTIYF. CDR3 DNA: TGTGCCAGCAGCTTAGATTATATGGAGGGGACTGGAAACACCATATATTTT.